These 19 T cell receptor beta chains originate from one sample sequenced in a study of glioma-infiltrating T cells. Amplification of TCR alpha and beta CDR3 regions from RNA used iRepertoire nested multiplex PCR. One entry per CDR3 protein, called by TCRdb with MiXCR from the multiplex PCR reads. The sample gives 300,000 to 450,000 distinct CDR3 sequences, roughly two fifths of which show up once; around 11% is in the top ten. Sequencing was performed on glioma tissue, nonneoplastic brain tissue, or PBMCs (not recorded which). The receptors were sampled from a human donor with low-grade glioma or glioblastoma, undergoing nonglioma brain surgery, or in good health (not recorded which).

This clonotype was seen a few times. The genes are TRBV7-2 and TRBJ1-2; 8 bases are a match to TRBD1. Germline CDR1 reads SGHTA; CDR2 reads FQGNSA. The CDR3 is 14 residues long. Losses at the gene ends were 2 bases for V and 8 bases for J; bases not matched to a gene: 7. The CDR3 DNA reads as TGTGCCAGCAGCTTATACCGACAGGGGAGCGGCTACACCTTC. Its protein is CASSLYRQGSGYTF.

Comment on this clonotype: Being one base from a much bigger clone, this may be a read error. This chain joins TRBV27 and TRBJ2-1, with 9 nucleotides matching TRBD2. This CDR3 is built from 14 residues. J gave up 8 bases and V 4 bases, and 6 bases lay outside the gene matches. CDR1 is MNHEY, CDR2 SMNVEV, per germline (reference sequence). CDR3 coding DNA: TGTGCCAGCAGTTCAGAGACTAGCGGATATGAGCAGTTCTTC. Its translation: CASSSETSGYEQFF.

This clonotype has at least ten counts. The V call is TRBV27, the J call TRBJ1-1; no clear D. This CDR3 has 16 residues. V lost 5 bases and J 3 bases, leaving 19 bases between the germline ends. CDR1 and CDR2 (germline): MNHEY, SMNVEV (reference sequence). The DNA for the CDR3 is TGTGCCAGCAGTCCTGGTACCAAACCTGGGTACACTGAAGCTTTCTTT. Its translation is CASSPGTKPGYTEAFF.

This chain joins TRBV28 and TRBJ2-2, with D hard to call. This CDR3 has 14 amino acids. V lost 3 bases to trimming and J lost 7 bases, with 12 bases between them. Germline CDR1 reads MDHEN; CDR2 reads SYDVKM. CDR3 bases: TGTGCCAGCAGTTTTGGCAGCCTCTACGGGGAGCTGTTTTTT. Amino acid sequence: CASSFGSLYGELFF.

This clonotype was counted a single time. The chain joins TRBV20-1 to TRBJ2-7; 9 positions agree with TRBD1. J was trimmed by 0 bases and V by 5 bases; bases with no gene match: 11. This CDR3 is 16 amino acids long. Germline-derived CDR1 and CDR2 are DFQATT and SNEGSKA (reference sequence). In nucleotides, the CDR3 is TGCAGTGCTGGCGAATGGGGGACAGGGCTCTCCTACGAGCAGTACTTC. Translation: CSAGEWGTGLSYEQYF.

This clonotype was recorded a few times. The chain carries TRBV7-2 and TRBJ2-3; D remains ambiguous. Germline values: CDR1 SGHTA, CDR2 FQGNSA. Trimming removed 1 base at V and 6 bases at J, with 8 bases between. The length of the CDR3 is 13 residues. CDR3 loop: CASSLVVRDTQYF. The CDR3 nucleotides are TGTGCCAGCAGCTTAGTGGTCCGCGATACGCAGTATTTT. The full variable domain, its missing parts supplied by reference TRBV7-2 and TRBJ2-3, is GAGVSQSPSNKVTEKGKDVELRCDPISGHTALYWYRQSLGQGLEFLIYFQGNSAPDKSGLPSDRFSAERTGGSVSTLTIQRTQQEDSAVYLCASSLVVRDTQYFGPGTRLTVL.

Comment on this clonotype: At one end, the junction sequence differs from germline, possibly due to a read error. This chain joins TRBV6-6 and TRBJ2-1; TRBD2 agrees at 8 bases. CDR3 size: 16 residues. Germline CDR1 reads MNHNY; CDR2 reads SVGAGI (reference sequence). The chain's CDR3 is CVSSYSSGGSYNEQFF. The DNA of the CDR3 is TGTGTCAGCAGTTACTCGAGCGGGGGCTCCTACAATGAGCAGTTCTTC.

This clonotype occurred a few times. The chain is built from TRBV7-2 and TRBJ1-5; D might be TRBD1 (6 bases). The CDR3 is 16 residues long. Trimming took off 5 bases at V and 1 base at J, with 15 bases between the two ends. Germline V gene data show CDR1 as SGHTA and CDR2 as FQGNSA. CDR3: CASSHGSRGSNQPQHF. The CDR3 nucleotides read TGTGCCAGCAGCCATGGGTCCAGGGGAAGCAATCAGCCCCAGCATTTT.

In the case of this clonotype: Possible read error: a much larger clone is one base away. The chain couples TRBV15 to TRBJ1-2; the D gene is possibly TRBD1 (5 bases). This CDR3 spans 14 amino acids. V was shortened by 1 base and J by 4 bases, with 10 bases between the two germline ends. Germline CDR1 is LNHNV and CDR2 is YYDKDF (reference sequence). The CDR3 DNA is TGTGCCACCAGCAGAGGCGCGACAGTCTATGGCTACACCTTC. Its translation is CATSRGATVYGYTF.

The chain is built from TRBV7-2 and TRBJ2-5; TRBD1 matches 9 bases. J was trimmed by 5 bases and V by 5 bases; bases with no gene match: 9. Germline V gene lookup returns CDR1 SGHTA and CDR2 FQGNSA. The CDR3 runs 15 residues. CDR3 sequence reads: CASSPQQDRGETQYF. The DNA for the CDR3 is TGTGCCAGCAGCCCGCAACAGGACAGGGGTGAGACCCAGTACTTC.

The rearrangement links TRBV12-3 or TRBV12-4 to TRBJ1-5, with D perhaps matching TRBD1 (6 bases). The CDR3 runs 17 residues. V lost 8 bases and J 0 bases, leaving 20 bases between the germline ends. The CDR3 is CASAQAGHIYSNQPQHF. The CDR3 coding sequence is TGTGCCAGCGCCCAGGCGGGACACATCTATAGCAATCAGCCCCAGCATTTT.

This clonotype was seen a single time. This clone may be a read error of a much larger clone one base away. J is TRBJ2-3 and V is TRBV6-2 or TRBV6-3; TRBD2 might be the D (6 bases). Germline CDR1 is MNHEY and CDR2 is SVGEGT. V lost 0 bases to trimming and J lost 3 bases, with 10 bases between them. This CDR3 is 15 amino acids long. The CDR3 DNA reads TGTGCCAGCAGTTACTCGGCGGGAATGACAGATACGCAGTATTTT. This sequence encodes CASSYSAGMTDTQYF.

Remarks on this clonotype: This may stem from a read error, because a much larger clone lies one nucleotide away. V and J are TRBV28 and TRBJ2-7; D is possibly TRBD2 (5 bases). The J call is in doubt because the DNA end fits TRBJ2-1 better. The germline CDR1 and CDR2 sequences are MDHEN and SYDVKM. The CDR3 totals 14 residues. The CDR3 region has the DNA TGTGCCAGCAGTTCGGGAAAGCGAAAGAATGAGCAGTTCTTC. Translation gives CASSSGKRKNEQFF.

This clonotype was observed a few times. The chain uses TRBV28 and TRBJ1-5; D is ambiguous. Trimming took off 2 bases at V and 1 base at J, with 18 bases between the two ends. This CDR3 region has 18 residues. Germline V lookup: CDR1 MDHEN, CDR2 SYDVKM. The chain's CDR3 is CASSLLFPDDASNQPQHF. In nucleotides, the CDR3 is TGTGCCAGCAGTTTACTGTTCCCGGACGACGCGAGCAATCAGCCCCAGCATTTT.

This chain uses TRBV3-1 with TRBJ1-5; TRBD1 agrees at 12 bases. Germline V gene data show CDR1 as LGHDT and CDR2 as YNNKEL (reference sequence). J was trimmed by 6 bases and V by 4 bases; bases with no gene match: 4. The CDR3 consists of 15 residues. CDR3 sequence (DNA): TGTGCCAGCAGCCCGGGACAGGGGGCAGGTCAGCCCCAGCATTTT. Translation: CASSPGQGAGQPQHF.

This clonotype was observed a few times. The chain uses TRBV2 and TRBJ2-1, with D tentatively TRBD2 (6 bases). Trimming stripped 7 bases from V and 4 bases from J, with 14 bases between. Per the germline V gene, CDR1 is SNHLY and CDR2 is FYNNEI. The CDR3 length is 14 residues. The CDR3 nucleotides read TGTGCCAGCACGAGGAGGGTCGATTACAATGAGCAGTTCTTC. This encodes CASTRRVDYNEQFF.

This clonotype showed up many times. The V call is TRBV12-3 or TRBV12-4, the J call TRBJ1-4; D ambiguous. Deletions cut 3 bases from V and 3 bases from J, with 11 bases between. This CDR3 has 15 residues. The CDR3 spells CASSFGDSANEKLFF. The CDR3 DNA sequence: TGTGCCAGCAGTTTCGGGGATTCGGCTAATGAAAAACTGTTTTTT.

The V gene is TRBV24-1, the J gene TRBJ2-5, with TRBD1 matching 7 bases. The CDR3 length is 13 residues. The germline V gene has CDR1 KGHDR and CDR2 SFDVKD. After removal of 12 bases from V and 4 bases from J, the junction contained 10 bases not matched to a gene. The CDR3 sequence is CASLKGAGETQYF. Written as DNA, the CDR3 is TGTGCCTCTTTAAAGGGGGCGGGAGAGACCCAGTACTTC.

Note on this clonotype: A much larger clonotype is one base distant, so this may be a read error. Given the absence of the conserved phenylalanine or tryptophan at the CDR3 end, a read error is likely. The chain combines TRBV20-1 with TRBJ2-7; the D gene is possibly TRBD2 (6 bases). The germline V gene has CDR1 DFQATT and CDR2 SNEGSKA (reference sequence). This CDR3 comprises 14 residues. The V end lost 0 bases, the J end lost 3 bases, and 12 bases lay between the germline ends. The CDR3 protein is CSARDGRLGYEQYL. In DNA, the CDR3 is TGCAGTGCTAGAGATGGGAGGTTGGGCTACGAGCAGTACCTC.